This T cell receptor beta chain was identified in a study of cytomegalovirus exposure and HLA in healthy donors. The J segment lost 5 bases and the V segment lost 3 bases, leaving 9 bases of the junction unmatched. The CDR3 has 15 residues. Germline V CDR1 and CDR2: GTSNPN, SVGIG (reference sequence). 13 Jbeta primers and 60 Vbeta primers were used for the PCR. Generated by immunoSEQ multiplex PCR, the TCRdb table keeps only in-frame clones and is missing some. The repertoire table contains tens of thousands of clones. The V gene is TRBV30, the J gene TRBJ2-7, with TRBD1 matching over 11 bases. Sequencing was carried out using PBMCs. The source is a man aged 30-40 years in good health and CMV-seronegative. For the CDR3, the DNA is TGTGCCTGGAGCAACCCCGGGACAGGGGGTGACGAGCAGTACTTC. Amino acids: CAWSNPGTGGDEQYF.